These T cell receptor beta chains were read from a single sample in a study of regulatory T cells in long-lasting Graves disease. One entry per CDR3 protein, called by TCRdb with MiXCR from the multiplex PCR reads. The sample yields fewer than 550,000 distinct CDR3 sequences, roughly 16% seen once. These data are also associated with another study on T cells in Graves' hyperthyroidism and ophthalmopathy.

The specimen comprised peripheral blood mononuclear cells (PBMCs), sampled at new diagnosis, from a patient treated with antithyroid drugs. These receptors all come from a middle-aged woman with Graves disease. The CDR3 runs from the conserved cysteine through the conserved F or W. A D gene is named only where the DNA matches it firmly. The size of a clone is reported for some rows only, either as once, few or many, or as a class for expanded clones.

>-|many|TRBV7-9|TRBJ2-5
CASTQVAGKETQYF
TGTGCCAGCACCCAGGTTGCTGGGAAAGAGACCCAGTACTTC
>-|many|TRBV6-1|TRBJ1-1
CASSRHVNTEAFF
TGTGCCAGCTCGCGGCATGTGAACACTGAAGCTTTCTTT
>-|many|TRBV2|TRBJ1-1
CASSVGPTEAFF
TGTGCCAGCAGTGTAGGGCCCACTGAAGCTTTCTTT
>-|few|TRBV28|TRBJ1-2
CASRTGDYGYTF
TGTGCCAGCCGTACAGGAGACTATGGCTACACCTTC
>-|-|TRBV12-3/TRBV12-4|TRBJ2-2
CASSTSGSNTGELFF
TGTGCCAGCAGTACCAGCGGATCGAACACCGGGGAGCTGTTTTTT
>-|many|TRBV5-1|TRBJ1-2
CASSLGQEGPGGYTF
TGCGCCAGCAGCTTGGGACAGGAGGGACCTGGTGGCTACACCTTC
>-|many|TRBV4-2|TRBJ1-1
CASSQDRGSDTEAFF
TGTGCCAGCAGCCAAGACCGGGGCAGCGACACTGAAGCTTTCTTT
>-|-|TRBV7-9|TRBJ1-2
CASSSDRYGYTF
TGTGCCAGCAGCTCAGACAGATATGGCTACACCTTC
>-|many|TRBV7-8|TRBJ1-1
CASNRPSNTEAFF
TGTGCCAGCAACCGACCGTCGAACACTGAAGCTTTCTTT
>-|few|TRBV20-1|TRBJ1-5
CSARDRGKEPQHF
TGCAGTGCTAGAGATCGAGGGAAGGAGCCCCAGCATTTT
>-|many|TRBV2|TRBJ2-7
CASSEWGSAYEQYF
TGTGCCAGCAGTGAATGGGGGTCGGCCTACGAGCAGTACTTC
>-|few|TRBV5-1|TRBJ2-1
CASSSLRGGHNEQFF
TGCGCCAGCAGCTCCCTTAGGGGGGGGCACAATGAGCAGTTCTTC
>-|few|TRBV12-3/TRBV12-4|TRBJ2-2
CASSFAGAYTGELFF
TGTGCCAGCAGTTTCGCGGGGGCCTATACCGGGGAGCTGTTTTTT
>TRBD1|many|TRBV3-1|TRBJ1-2
CASSHGTGYGYTF
TGTGCCAGCAGCCATGGGACAGGTTATGGCTACACCTTC
>-|few|TRBV2|TRBJ1-2
CASISDDYGYTF
TGTGCCAGCATCAGTGACGACTATGGCTACACCTTC
>-|-|TRBV28|TRBJ1-1
CASSPQGGRREGNTEAFF
TGTGCCAGCAGTCCGCAGGGAGGCAGGAGGGAGGGGAACACTGAAGCTTTCTTT
>-|many|TRBV3-1|TRBJ2-7
CASSTWDLYYEQYF
TGTGCCAGCAGCACCTGGGACTTGTATTACGAGCAGTACTTC